This is a list of T cell receptor beta chains from one sample in a study of circulating CD8 cells and anti-PD-1 response in melanoma. TCRdb re-called the reads through MiXCR, storing one row per CDR3 protein. The sample records around 2,400 distinct CDR3 sequences, over 6.5% being singletons. Material: CD8+ T cells from PBMCs, obtained at baseline or after one month of anti-PD-1 therapy (not recorded which). Receptors originate from a human donor with melanoma. Each CDR3 is given with its conserved first and last residue. A D gene is named only where the DNA matches it firmly. For some rows the clone size is stated as once, few or many, or as a class when expanded; others skip it.

TRBJ2-1	TRBD2	TRBV5-6	medium-sized	CASSLLRGGPRQFF	TGTGCCAGCAGCTTGCTGCGGGGGGGCCCTCGGCAGTTCTTC
TRBJ2-3	TRBD2	TRBV19	medium-sized	CARSSRGGHGDTQYF	TGTGCCAGATCCAGCCGGGGGGGCCATGGAGATACGCAGTATTTT
TRBJ1-2	NA	TRBV12-3/TRBV12-4	medium-sized	CASSLNPRDGYTF	TGTGCCAGCAGTTTAAACCCCCGAGATGGCTACACCTTC
TRBJ2-1	NA	TRBV7-3	medium-sized	CASSFEGTVYNEQFF	TGTGCCAGCAGCTTTGAGGGGACCGTCTACAATGAGCAGTTCTTC
TRBJ1-5	NA	TRBV4-1	medium-sized	CASSQGPSSNQPQHF	TGCGCCAGCAGCCAAGGTCCCTCCAGCAATCAGCCCCAGCATTTT
TRBJ2-3	NA	TRBV19	NA	CANSITLNPYRETIADTQYF	TGTGCCAATAGTATAACCCTGAACCCTTACAGAGAGACCATCGCAGATACGCAGTATTTT
TRBJ2-3	NA	TRBV14	medium-sized	CASSQEPRPSTDTQYF	TGTGCCAGCAGCCAAGAACCCAGGCCTAGCACAGATACGCAGTATTTT
TRBJ1-1	TRBD1	TRBV5-4	medium-sized	CASSPYRGTNTEAFF	TGTGCCAGCAGCCCATACAGGGGAACGAACACTGAAGCTTTCTTT
TRBJ1-6	NA	TRBV21-1	medium-sized	CASKDRVTDSPLHF	TGTGCCAGCAAAGACAGGGTTACGGATTCACCCCTCCACTTT
TRBJ2-5	NA	TRBV11-1	medium-sized	CASSLEGGPGQETQYF	TGTGCCAGCAGCTTAGAAGGGGGGCCTGGGCAAGAGACCCAGTACTTC
TRBJ2-3	NA	TRBV27	medium-sized	CASSFPNTDTQYF	TGTGCCAGCAGTTTCCCGAACACAGATACGCAGTATTTT
TRBJ2-2	NA	TRBV20-1	medium-sized	CSARDPRGMNTGELFF	TGCAGTGCTAGAGATCCCCGGGGGATGAACACCGGGGAGCTGTTTTTT
TRBJ1-6	NA	TRBV7-2	large	CASSLGLLGLHF	TGTGCCAGCAGCTTAGGGCTGCTTGGTCTCCACTTT
TRBJ1-6	NA	TRBV28	medium-sized	CASSFPSPLHF	TGTGCCAGCAGTTTTCCCTCACCCCTCCACTTT
TRBJ2-5	TRBD2	TRBV20-1	medium-sized	CSARDLAGGQETQYF	TGCAGTGCTAGAGATTTGGCGGGGGGCCAAGAGACCCAGTACTTC
TRBJ2-1	NA	TRBV19	medium-sized	CASSIGDGYNEQFF	TGTGCCAGTAGTATTGGTGACGGTTACAATGAGCAGTTCTTC
TRBJ1-5	NA	TRBV27	medium-sized	CASSFPNQPQHF	TGTGCCAGCAGTTTCCCAAATCAGCCCCAGCATTTT
TRBJ2-7	NA	TRBV24-1	medium-sized	CATGKGSSYEQYF	TGTGCCACCGGGAAGGGGAGCTCCTACGAGCAGTACTTC
TRBJ1-2	NA	TRBV29-1	medium-sized	CSVGPGVGSGGYTF	TGCAGCGTTGGTCCTGGGGTTGGATCGGGAGGCTACACCTTC
TRBJ1-6	NA	TRBV27	medium-sized	CATLAAGANSPLHF	TGTGCCACCCTAGCGGCAGGGGCAAATTCACCCCTCCACTTT
TRBJ2-1	TRBD2	TRBV5-4	NA	CASRSTSGDYNEQPF	TGTGCCAGCCGTTCCACTAGCGGGGACTACAATGAGCAGCCCTTC
TRBJ2-3	NA	TRBV9	medium-sized	CASSVAGRPGDTQYF	TGTGCCAGCAGCGTAGCTGGGCGCCCCGGGGATACGCAGTATTTT
TRBJ2-7	NA	TRBV27	medium-sized	CASSSGTAGDEQYF	TGTGCCAGCAGTTCCGGGACGGCAGGCGACGAGCAGTACTTC